This T cell receptor (beta chain) was sequenced for a study of cytomegalovirus exposure and HLA in healthy donors (dated by TCRdb to about 2017). With regard to the full study: A later analysis indicated that the roughly 120 validation repertoires were generated on the platform also employed for the approximately 670 repertoires of the first cohort. A separate validation cohort of roughly 110 different subjects was used in addition to the roughly 620-subject first cohort. The study aimed to test whether cataloging public T cell receptors could reveal signatures of past pathogen exposure. To predict cytomegalovirus infection status, the study combined high-throughput TCR immunosequencing, statistical association of individual TCRs with disease status, and machine learning.

Receptors were amplified or captured by the immunoSEQ multiplex PCR assay. Turning to the authors' computational methods: A statistical classification framework was built for diagnosing cytomegalovirus status from the catalog of TCR beta chain sequences. This is the immuneACCESS table as TCRdb keeps it, with only in-frame sequences that have V and J called. A part of the clones is gone; compared with another copy, unresolved V genes explain less than half, and the rest is unexplained. V and J calls and clone size come straight from that table; D and trimming were deduced from the DNA. This sample has around 250,000 clones in its table, and roughly 89% of those were observed once. Clones ranked in the top ten supply 0.37% of the sample. Comments on this clone: Its antigen remains undetermined. Within one base of it there is no much larger clone, and no base qualities were kept.

According to the germline V gene, CDR1 reads MGHDK and CDR2 reads SYGVNS. From V the trimming removes 1 base and from J it removes 6 bases, while the gene matches leave 9 bases of the junction unaccounted for. Measured from the cysteine to the phenylalanine, the CDR3 is 16 residues long. The retained sequence is limited to the CDR3, 48 bases, with the frame set at the first base. Here is what the overall study found, with its caveats: Across donors, most TCR sequences were observed very rarely, whereas some public TCRs were present in many individuals. The validation cohort had no HLA typing available for a later analysis, so co-occurrence within that cohort was assessed over all 120 or so repertoires. In vitro tests confirmed that three of the cytomegalovirus-associated TCR beta chains recognize cytomegalovirus antigens. The authors suggested that the approach could potentially be extended to other disease states and immunological phenotypes. A total of 150 or so TCR beta chains were listed by the study as associated with cytomegalovirus. In a later analysis, TCRs clustered in the first cohort were found to also tend to co-occur in the roughly 110 validation repertoires, with approximately 95% of cluster scores above 0. The classifier was reported to diagnose cytomegalovirus status with high specificity and sensitivity in both the original and validation cohorts.

Separate from the approximately 700-subject first cohort, the validation cohort of 95 to 150 subjects was the group to which the donors belonged. Sequenced: PBMCs. This chain joins TRBV25-1 to TRBJ2-3, with 8 middle bases fitting TRBD2. The origin of this receptor is a woman in her late teens or twenties in good health and CMV-seronegative. The CDR3 loop reads CASSEFGGGPRDTQYF. Here is the DNA: TGTGCCAGCAGTGAATTCGGCGGGGGGCCCAGGGATACGCAGTATTTT.